Listed below are T cell receptor beta chains from one sample, sequenced in a study of cytomegalovirus exposure and HLA in healthy donors. Assay: immunoSEQ multiplex PCR; the TCRdb copy retains only in-frame clones and omits some. The table lists about 80,000 clones, around 77% of them singletons. Specimen: PBMCs. These TCRs come from a woman in her thirties or forties in good health and CMV-seropositive. The CDR3 runs from the conserved cysteine through the conserved F or W. Fields, in order: CDR3 protein, CDR3 DNA, CDR3 length, J gene, clone size, V gene, D gene. The D gene is left open where the match is weak. Where a row states a size, it is once, few, many or the class of an expanded clone; other rows omit it.

CDR3aa: CAWSTSGGHNEQFF
CDR3nt: TGTGCCTGGTCAACGTCGGGGGGCCACAATGAGCAGTTCTTC
len: 14
j_gene: TRBJ2-1
abundance: NA
v_gene: TRBV30
d_gene: NA

CDR3aa: CASSGQTYSNQPQHF
CDR3nt: TGTGCCAGCTCAGGACAGACGTATAGCAATCAGCCCCAGCATTTT
len: 15
j_gene: TRBJ1-5
abundance: NA
v_gene: TRBV18
d_gene: NA

CDR3aa: CASSPLRGLSYEQYF
CDR3nt: TGTGCCAGCAGCCCGTTACGCGGCCTCTCCTACGAGCAGTACTTC
len: 15
j_gene: TRBJ2-7
abundance: NA
v_gene: TRBV7-2
d_gene: NA

CDR3aa: CASSLPRGSGGNTGELFF
CDR3nt: TGTGCCAGCAGCTTACCTCGGGGTAGCGGGGGAAACACCGGGGAGCTGTTTTTT
len: 18
j_gene: TRBJ2-2
abundance: NA
v_gene: TRBV5-4
d_gene: TRBD2

CDR3aa: CAWSEAGSYTIYF
CDR3nt: TGTGCCTGGAGCGAGGCTGGGTCGTACACCATATATTTT
len: 13
j_gene: TRBJ1-3
abundance: NA
v_gene: TRBV30
d_gene: NA

CDR3aa: CASGLPGLAYNEQFF
CDR3nt: TGCGCCAGCGGACTACCGGGACTAGCTTACAATGAGCAGTTCTTC
len: 15
j_gene: TRBJ2-1
abundance: NA
v_gene: TRBV5-1
d_gene: TRBD2

CDR3aa: CASSSRTSGGVSEQFF
CDR3nt: TGTGCCAGCAGCTCTAGGACTAGCGGGGGAGTCAGTGAGCAGTTCTTC
len: 16
j_gene: TRBJ2-1
abundance: NA
v_gene: TRBV7-3
d_gene: TRBD2

CDR3aa: CASSIGPDYNEQFF
CDR3nt: TGTGCCAGTAGTATAGGGCCCGACTACAATGAGCAGTTCTTC
len: 14
j_gene: TRBJ2-1
abundance: once
v_gene: TRBV19
d_gene: NA

CDR3aa: CASSPTEGPNTEAFF
CDR3nt: TGTGCCAGCAGCCCCACGGAGGGTCCGAACACTGAAGCTTTCTTT
len: 15
j_gene: TRBJ1-1
abundance: NA
v_gene: TRBV7-3
d_gene: NA

CDR3aa: CASSETGSIAEAFF
CDR3nt: TGTGCCAGCAGTGAGACAGGGAGTATCGCTGAAGCTTTCTTT
len: 14
j_gene: TRBJ1-1
abundance: once
v_gene: TRBV6-1
d_gene: TRBD1

CDR3aa: CASSDSRRANYGYTF
CDR3nt: TGTGCCAGCAGTGACTCCCGGAGAGCTAACTATGGCTACACCTTC
len: 15
j_gene: TRBJ1-2
abundance: NA
v_gene: TRBV6-4
d_gene: NA

CDR3aa: CASSLRAETSFRDNEQFF
CDR3nt: TGCGCCAGCAGCTTGAGAGCGGAGACGTCCTTTAGGGACAATGAGCAGTTCTTC
len: 18
j_gene: TRBJ2-1
abundance: NA
v_gene: TRBV5-1
d_gene: NA

CDR3aa: CASSLAGGGASLGNEQFF
CDR3nt: TGTGCCAGCAGCTTGGCCGGGGGAGGGGCTTCTTTGGGCAATGAGCAGTTCTTC
len: 18
j_gene: TRBJ2-1
abundance: few
v_gene: TRBV5-5
d_gene: TRBD2

CDR3aa: CASTLRGRVDYTF
CDR3nt: TGTGCCAGCACCCTACGGGGGAGAGTTGACTACACCTTC
len: 13
j_gene: TRBJ1-2
abundance: NA
v_gene: TRBV6-5
d_gene: NA

CDR3aa: CASSHRGPPYNEQFF
CDR3nt: TGTGCCAGCAGTCACAGGGGGCCGCCCTACAATGAGCAGTTCTTC
len: 15
j_gene: TRBJ2-1
abundance: NA
v_gene: TRBV6-1
d_gene: TRBD1

CDR3aa: CASSPYPGSEVEQFF
CDR3nt: TGCGCCAGCAGCCCGTATCCAGGGTCAGAAGTTGAGCAGTTCTTC
len: 15
j_gene: TRBJ2-1
abundance: once
v_gene: TRBV5-1
d_gene: NA

CDR3aa: CAWSLLGGRTLAGGTQYF
CDR3nt: TGTGCCTGGAGTCTTCTGGGCGGGAGGACACTGGCGGGGGGTACGCAGTATTTT
len: 18
j_gene: TRBJ2-3
abundance: NA
v_gene: TRBV30
d_gene: TRBD2

CDR3aa: CASSLVAGSSEQYF
CDR3nt: TGCGCCAGCAGCTTGGTAGCGGGGTCATCCGAGCAGTACTTC
len: 14
j_gene: TRBJ2-7
abundance: NA
v_gene: TRBV5-1
d_gene: TRBD2

CDR3aa: CAIRDLAGGLNEQFF
CDR3nt: TGTGCCATCAGGGATCTAGCGGGGGGGCTCAATGAGCAGTTCTTC
len: 15
j_gene: TRBJ2-1
abundance: NA
v_gene: TRBV10-3
d_gene: TRBD2

CDR3aa: CASSLKGGQPQHF
CDR3nt: TGTGCCAGCTCCTTAAAGGGAGGGCAGCCCCAGCATTTT
len: 13
j_gene: TRBJ1-5
abundance: NA
v_gene: TRBV21-1
d_gene: NA

CDR3aa: CASSLAGGKTQYF
CDR3nt: TGTGCCAGCAGTTTAGCGGGGGGTAAGACCCAGTACTTC
len: 13
j_gene: TRBJ2-5
abundance: NA
v_gene: TRBV27
d_gene: TRBD2

CDR3aa: CASSFQGALQPQHF
CDR3nt: TGTGCCAGCAGCTTTCAGGGGGCATTACAGCCCCAGCATTTT
len: 14
j_gene: TRBJ1-5
abundance: NA
v_gene: TRBV5-6
d_gene: TRBD1

CDR3aa: CASSHGQGGWAFF
CDR3nt: TGCGCCAGCAGTCACGGACAGGGGGGGTGGGCTTTCTTT
len: 13
j_gene: TRBJ1-1
abundance: NA
v_gene: TRBV5-1
d_gene: TRBD1

CDR3aa: CASSLISPGVELFF
CDR3nt: TGTGCCAGCAGTTTGATCAGTCCAGGGGTGGAACTGTTTTTT
len: 14
j_gene: TRBJ1-4
abundance: NA
v_gene: TRBV28
d_gene: NA

CDR3aa: CASSVRLVRTQYF
CDR3nt: TGTGCCAGCAGTGTGCGACTAGTTCGGACCCAGTACTTC
len: 13
j_gene: TRBJ2-5
abundance: NA
v_gene: TRBV2
d_gene: NA

CDR3aa: CASSLFPRLNTGELFF
CDR3nt: TGTGCCAGCAGTTTATTTCCTAGACTAAACACCGGGGAGCTGTTTTTT
len: 16
j_gene: TRBJ2-2
abundance: NA
v_gene: TRBV27
d_gene: NA

CDR3aa: CASSSGWLPDEQYF
CDR3nt: TGTGCCAGCAGCTCGGGATGGCTCCCGGACGAGCAGTACTTC
len: 14
j_gene: TRBJ2-7
abundance: once
v_gene: TRBV5-6
d_gene: NA

CDR3aa: CASSIGRGYQETQYF
CDR3nt: TGTGCCAGTAGTATCGGCAGGGGCTACCAAGAGACCCAGTACTTC
len: 15
j_gene: TRBJ2-5
abundance: NA
v_gene: TRBV19
d_gene: NA

CDR3aa: CASSMPRGTETQYF
CDR3nt: TGTGCCAGCAGTATGCCCCGGGGAACAGAGACCCAGTACTTC
len: 14
j_gene: TRBJ2-5
abundance: NA
v_gene: TRBV28
d_gene: NA

CDR3aa: CASSASGTGRTGELFF
CDR3nt: TGTGCCAGCAGTGCCTCCGGGACAGGGAGAACCGGGGAGCTGTTTTTT
len: 16
j_gene: TRBJ2-2
abundance: NA
v_gene: TRBV6-1
d_gene: TRBD1

CDR3aa: CATSRVGQGDTEAFF
CDR3nt: TGTGCCACCAGCAGAGTGGGACAGGGCGACACTGAAGCTTTCTTT
len: 15
j_gene: TRBJ1-1
abundance: NA
v_gene: TRBV15
d_gene: TRBD1

CDR3aa: CACPIGTSPYEQYF
CDR3nt: TGTGCCTGCCCCATTGGGACTAGTCCCTACGAGCAGTACTTC
len: 14
j_gene: TRBJ2-7
abundance: NA
v_gene: TRBV30
d_gene: TRBD2

CDR3aa: CASSHGTSGSYNEQFF
CDR3nt: TGTGCCAGCAGCCATGGGACTAGCGGCTCCTACAATGAGCAGTTCTTC
len: 16
j_gene: TRBJ2-1
abundance: once
v_gene: TRBV4-2
d_gene: TRBD2

CDR3aa: CASSQGTGVGTQHF
CDR3nt: TGTGCCAGCAGTCAAGGGACAGGGGTCGGGACCCAGCATTTT
len: 14
j_gene: TRBJ1-5
abundance: NA
v_gene: TRBV6-1
d_gene: TRBD1

CDR3aa: CSVEGGTGYTEAFF
CDR3nt: TGCAGCGTTGAAGGAGGGACAGGATACACTGAAGCTTTCTTT
len: 14
j_gene: TRBJ1-1
abundance: NA
v_gene: TRBV29-1
d_gene: TRBD1

CDR3aa: CAISGPAEEQFF
CDR3nt: TGTGCCATCAGTGGGCCTGCGGAAGAGCAGTTCTTC
len: 12
j_gene: TRBJ2-1
abundance: NA
v_gene: TRBV10-3
d_gene: NA

CDR3aa: CASSLTGSNQPQHF
CDR3nt: TGTGCCAGCAGCTTAACAGGGAGCAATCAGCCCCAGCATTTT
len: 14
j_gene: TRBJ1-5
abundance: NA
v_gene: TRBV7-9
d_gene: NA

CDR3aa: CASSRDAGGSYNEQFF
CDR3nt: TGCGCCAGCAGCCGTGACGCGGGGGGCTCCTACAATGAGCAGTTCTTC
len: 16
j_gene: TRBJ2-1
abundance: NA
v_gene: TRBV4-1
d_gene: TRBD2

CDR3aa: CASSQDSSDYPTYEQYF
CDR3nt: TGTGCCAGCAGCCAAGATTCCTCGGACTACCCGACCTACGAGCAGTACTTC
len: 17
j_gene: TRBJ2-7
abundance: few
v_gene: TRBV4-2
d_gene: NA

CDR3aa: CASSSPGLAAQETQYF
CDR3nt: TGTGCCAGCAGCTCCCCGGGACTAGCGGCCCAAGAGACCCAGTACTTC
len: 16
j_gene: TRBJ2-5
abundance: few
v_gene: TRBV7-2
d_gene: TRBD2

CDR3aa: CASSIDVSGTGTLYGYTF
CDR3nt: TGTGCCAGTAGTATAGATGTCTCCGGGACAGGGACTCTATATGGCTACACCTTC
len: 18
j_gene: TRBJ1-2
abundance: NA
v_gene: TRBV19
d_gene: TRBD1

CDR3aa: CASSPAGPGELFF
CDR3nt: TGTGCCAGCAGCCCGGCGGGGCCCGGGGAGCTGTTTTTT
len: 13
j_gene: TRBJ2-2
abundance: NA
v_gene: TRBV5-6
d_gene: NA

CDR3aa: CAAGGTNTEAFF
CDR3nt: TGTGCCGCGGGGGGTACGAACACTGAAGCTTTCTTT
len: 12
j_gene: TRBJ1-1
abundance: NA
v_gene: TRBV30
d_gene: NA

CDR3aa: CASSTDRYNEQFF
CDR3nt: TGTGCCAGCAGCACGGACAGATACAATGAGCAGTTCTTC
len: 13
j_gene: TRBJ2-1
abundance: NA
v_gene: TRBV6-5
d_gene: NA

CDR3aa: CASSPLQLQGRTDTQYF
CDR3nt: TGTGCCAGCTCACCCCTCCAACTCCAGGGTAGGACAGATACGCAGTATTTT
len: 17
j_gene: TRBJ2-3
abundance: once
v_gene: TRBV18
d_gene: NA

CDR3aa: CASSLAGATGELFF
CDR3nt: TGTGCCAGCAGCTTAGCAGGGGCCACCGGGGAGCTGTTTTTT
len: 14
j_gene: TRBJ2-2
abundance: once
v_gene: TRBV11-3
d_gene: NA

CDR3aa: CASEQGGEAFF
CDR3nt: TGTGCCAGTGAACAAGGGGGTGAAGCTTTCTTT
len: 11
j_gene: TRBJ1-1
abundance: once
v_gene: TRBV6-5
d_gene: NA

CDR3aa: CASNPNRENTEAFF
CDR3nt: TGTGCCAGCAACCCGAACAGGGAGAACACTGAAGCTTTCTTT
len: 14
j_gene: TRBJ1-1
abundance: NA
v_gene: TRBV6-1
d_gene: NA

CDR3aa: CASTMTGSTDTQYF
CDR3nt: TGTGCCAGTACTATGACAGGGTCCACAGATACGCAGTATTTT
len: 14
j_gene: TRBJ2-3
abundance: NA
v_gene: TRBV19
d_gene: TRBD1

CDR3aa: CSVSRGSGNTIYF
CDR3nt: TGCAGCGTTTCCAGAGGCTCTGGAAACACCATATATTTT
len: 13
j_gene: TRBJ1-3
abundance: once
v_gene: TRBV29-1
d_gene: NA

CDR3aa: CASSQDGTSGGTDTQYF
CDR3nt: TGTGCCAGCAGCCAAGATGGGACTAGCGGGGGGACAGATACGCAGTATTTT
len: 17
j_gene: TRBJ2-3
abundance: NA
v_gene: TRBV4-2
d_gene: TRBD2

CDR3aa: CASSEAGVRFF
CDR3nt: TGTGCCAGCAGCGAGGCGGGAGTTCGGTTCTTC
len: 11
j_gene: TRBJ2-1
abundance: few
v_gene: TRBV28
d_gene: TRBD2

CDR3aa: CASTSGMFGGYTF
CDR3nt: TGCGCCAGCACTTCAGGGATGTTTGGTGGCTACACCTTC
len: 13
j_gene: TRBJ1-2
abundance: NA
v_gene: TRBV5-1
d_gene: NA

CDR3aa: CASSMGRAYEQYF
CDR3nt: TGTGCCAGTAGTATGGGCAGGGCCTACGAGCAGTACTTC
len: 13
j_gene: TRBJ2-7
abundance: NA
v_gene: TRBV19
d_gene: NA

CDR3aa: CAWSVPNQVPPGNTIYF
CDR3nt: TGTGCCTGGAGTGTGCCAAATCAGGTTCCTCCTGGAAACACCATATATTTT
len: 17
j_gene: TRBJ1-3
abundance: NA
v_gene: TRBV30
d_gene: NA